A selection of T cell receptor beta chains follows, all from one sample in a study of T cells in Graves' hyperthyroidism and ophthalmopathy. TCRdb used MiXCR to reprocess the multiplex PCR reads, holding one entry per CDR3 protein. The sample comprises 250,000 to 300,000 distinct CDR3 sequences, roughly 15% of which are singletons, and 30% rests with the top ten. The specimen sequenced was blood. Every receptor here comes from a woman aged 45-65 years with Graves' hyperthyroidism that later progressed to Graves' ophthalmopathy. Each CDR3 is given with its conserved first and last residue. A D gene is named only where the DNA matches it firmly. Clone sizes are given selectively: once, few, many, or a class where the clone is expanded.

CDR3 DNA: TGTGCCAGCAGTGTACGACAGGGGGCGAAGGGCTACGAGCAGTACTTC
CDR3 protein: CASSVRQGAKGYEQYF
clone size: many
D gene: TRBD1
V gene: TRBV6-1
J gene: TRBJ2-7

CDR3 DNA: TGTGCCAGCAGCAGTAGGGGGAAACTGTTTTTT
CDR3 protein: CASSSRGKLFF
clone size: .
D gene: .
V gene: TRBV28
J gene: TRBJ2-2

CDR3 DNA: TGTGCCAGCAGCAAAGGGGGAAGGGTACTGGGTGAGCAGTTCTTC
CDR3 protein: CASSKGGRVLGEQFF
clone size: few
D gene: .
V gene: TRBV5-6
J gene: TRBJ2-1

CDR3 DNA: TGCAGTGCTAGAGTAGTGGCGGTCGCGAACACCGGGGAGCTGTTTTTT
CDR3 protein: CSARVVAVANTGELFF
clone size: .
D gene: .
V gene: TRBV20-1
J gene: TRBJ2-2

CDR3 DNA: TGTGCCAGCAGCTTAGAGAGTCGGGAAGGGGGTGAGCAGTTCTTC
CDR3 protein: CASSLESREGGEQFF
clone size: many
D gene: .
V gene: TRBV7-2
J gene: TRBJ2-1

CDR3 DNA: TGTGCCAGCAGTTCGCCGACAGGGTCGGACACTGAAGCTTTCTTT
CDR3 protein: CASSSPTGSDTEAFF
clone size: many
D gene: TRBD1
V gene: TRBV28
J gene: TRBJ1-1

CDR3 DNA: TGTGCCAGCAGCCAAGAGTCCCAGACCTCACTCCACTATGGCTACACCTTC
CDR3 protein: CASSQESQTSLHYGYTF
clone size: few
D gene: .
V gene: TRBV14
J gene: TRBJ1-2

CDR3 DNA: TGCGCCAGCAGCGAAACAGGTCTCAATCAGCCCCAGCATTTT
CDR3 protein: CASSETGLNQPQHF
clone size: few
D gene: .
V gene: TRBV5-1
J gene: TRBJ1-5

CDR3 DNA: TGCAGCGTTTGGGCCAGCGAGAACACTGAAGCTTTCTTT
CDR3 protein: CSVWASENTEAFF
clone size: .
D gene: .
V gene: TRBV29-1
J gene: TRBJ1-1

CDR3 DNA: TGCAGTGCTAACCCAATCACCTCCGGGACAGGGTTAACCTACGAGCAGTACTTC
CDR3 protein: CSANPITSGTGLTYEQYF
clone size: .
D gene: TRBD1
V gene: TRBV20-1
J gene: TRBJ2-7

CDR3 DNA: TGTGCCAGCAGGAGGCTGACAGGGGGCTGGAACACTGAAGCTTTCTTT
CDR3 protein: CASRRLTGGWNTEAFF
clone size: .
D gene: TRBD1
V gene: TRBV28
J gene: TRBJ1-1

CDR3 DNA: TGCAGTGCCAGAAGCGGGAGGGCTGGCACCGGGGAGCTGTTTTTT
CDR3 protein: CSARSGRAGTGELFF
clone size: many
D gene: TRBD2
V gene: TRBV20-1
J gene: TRBJ2-2

CDR3 DNA: TGTGCCAGTAGTCCCGGGACCACGAACACCGGGGAGCTGTTTTTT
CDR3 protein: CASSPGTTNTGELFF
clone size: few
D gene: .
V gene: TRBV19
J gene: TRBJ2-2

CDR3 DNA: TGCAGTGCTAGTATGACTAGCGGGCAATACAATGAGCAGTTCTTC
CDR3 protein: CSASMTSGQYNEQFF
clone size: .
D gene: TRBD2
V gene: TRBV20-1
J gene: TRBJ2-1

CDR3 DNA: TGTGCCACCAGTGACGTGACTAGCGTCCTCGGGGAGCTGTTTTTT
CDR3 protein: CATSDVTSVLGELFF
clone size: .
D gene: TRBD2
V gene: TRBV24-1
J gene: TRBJ2-2

CDR3 DNA: TGTGCCAGCAGACAGGGACTCGCCGGGGAGCTGTTTTTT
CDR3 protein: CASRQGLAGELFF
clone size: few
D gene: .
V gene: TRBV25-1
J gene: TRBJ2-2

CDR3 DNA: TGTGCCAGCAGCACTCAGGGTTGGGGCACCGGGGAGCTGTTTTTT
CDR3 protein: CASSTQGWGTGELFF
clone size: many
D gene: .
V gene: TRBV28
J gene: TRBJ2-2

CDR3 DNA: TGTGCCGGGTGCAGGGGGTATCAGCCCCAGCATTTT
CDR3 protein: CAGCRGYQPQHF
clone size: many
D gene: TRBD1
V gene: TRBV28
J gene: TRBJ1-5

CDR3 DNA: TGTGCCACTCTCAGGAGCGGGAACACAGATACGCAGTATTTT
CDR3 protein: CATLRSGNTDTQYF
clone size: few
D gene: TRBD2
V gene: TRBV19
J gene: TRBJ2-3

CDR3 DNA: TGTGCCAGCAGCACTAGCGGAGGCCTCGCCTACAATGAGCAGTTCTTC
CDR3 protein: CASSTSGGLAYNEQFF
clone size: many
D gene: TRBD2
V gene: TRBV7-9
J gene: TRBJ2-1

CDR3 DNA: TGCAGTGCTACCAAATTGACAGACCGGCATCAGCCCCAGCATTTT
CDR3 protein: CSATKLTDRHQPQHF
clone size: .
D gene: .
V gene: TRBV20-1
J gene: TRBJ1-5

CDR3 DNA: TGCAGTGCTGCGACAACGTCCGTCCTACAGCCCCAGCATTTT
CDR3 protein: CSAATTSVLQPQHF
clone size: many
D gene: .
V gene: TRBV20-1
J gene: TRBJ1-5

CDR3 DNA: TGTGCCAGCAGCAACCGACAGGGTGCGACCCAGTACTTC
CDR3 protein: CASSNRQGATQYF
clone size: many
D gene: TRBD1
V gene: TRBV2
J gene: TRBJ2-5

CDR3 DNA: TGCAGTGCAAACCGGGAGACCCAGTACTTC
CDR3 protein: CSANRETQYF
clone size: many
D gene: .
V gene: TRBV20-1
J gene: TRBJ2-5

CDR3 DNA: TGCGCCAGCAGCTTGGTAGGGACAGGGGCTAACTATGGCTACACCTTC
CDR3 protein: CASSLVGTGANYGYTF
clone size: many
D gene: TRBD1
V gene: TRBV5-1
J gene: TRBJ1-2

CDR3 DNA: TGTGCCAGCAGCTCCCGGGGTCTAGCCGACCACTTC
CDR3 protein: CASSSRGLADHF
clone size: few
D gene: .
V gene: TRBV5-6
J gene: TRBJ2-5

CDR3 DNA: TGTGCCAGCAGCTTAGCACAGCAGAATGAAAAACTGTTTTTT
CDR3 protein: CASSLAQQNEKLFF
clone size: many
D gene: .
V gene: TRBV13
J gene: TRBJ1-4

CDR3 DNA: TGTGCCAGCAGTCCCGATTTGGGGGGCACTGAAGCTTTCTTT
CDR3 protein: CASSPDLGGTEAFF
clone size: .
D gene: .
V gene: TRBV28
J gene: TRBJ1-1

CDR3 DNA: TGCGCCAGCAGCTTAGAACCGGGGCACGAGCAGTACTTC
CDR3 protein: CASSLEPGHEQYF
clone size: many
D gene: .
V gene: TRBV5-1
J gene: TRBJ2-7

CDR3 DNA: TGTGCCAGCAGCCGGGACAGGGATGAGGAGACCCAGTACTTC
CDR3 protein: CASSRDRDEETQYF
clone size: many
D gene: TRBD1
V gene: TRBV3-1
J gene: TRBJ2-5

CDR3 DNA: TGTGCCAGCAGCCCAAGGGGAGCGGGAGGGCGGTACGAGCAGTACTTC
CDR3 protein: CASSPRGAGGRYEQYF
clone size: many
D gene: TRBD2
V gene: TRBV7-9
J gene: TRBJ2-7

CDR3 DNA: TGTGCCAGCAGCTCCCCGGGACTAGCGGACGAGCAGTACTTC
CDR3 protein: CASSSPGLADEQYF
clone size: many
D gene: TRBD2
V gene: TRBV25-1
J gene: TRBJ2-7

CDR3 DNA: TGCAGTGCTCCCGGGACAGCGTACCAAGAGACCCAGTACTTC
CDR3 protein: CSAPGTAYQETQYF
clone size: .
D gene: TRBD1
V gene: TRBV20-1
J gene: TRBJ2-5

CDR3 DNA: TGTGCCACCAGTGGGGACAGGGGGGAATCTGAAGCTTTCTTT
CDR3 protein: CATSGDRGESEAFF
clone size: many
D gene: TRBD1
V gene: TRBV24-1
J gene: TRBJ1-1

CDR3 DNA: TGTGCCAGCAGCTTGGTAGCGGGAGCGGTCGGGGAGCTGTTTTTT
CDR3 protein: CASSLVAGAVGELFF
clone size: many
D gene: TRBD2
V gene: TRBV11-2
J gene: TRBJ2-2

CDR3 DNA: TGCGCCAGCAGCCAAGGAGGGTGGAGGGGATCCTCTGGAAACACCATATATTTT
CDR3 protein: CASSQGGWRGSSGNTIYF
clone size: .
D gene: .
V gene: TRBV4-1
J gene: TRBJ1-3

CDR3 DNA: TGCAGTGCCCCCGGGGGACTAGCGGGGACGAACGGCGGTCCGAGCTCCTACAATGAGCAGTTCTTC
CDR3 protein: CSAPGGLAGTNGGPSSYNEQFF
clone size: .
D gene: TRBD2
V gene: TRBV20-1
J gene: TRBJ2-1

CDR3 DNA: TGTGCCAGCAGTGACGGGTTGGGGGGTGCAGATACGCAGTATTTT
CDR3 protein: CASSDGLGGADTQYF
clone size: many
D gene: .
V gene: TRBV2
J gene: TRBJ2-3

CDR3 DNA: TGCAGTGCTAGGTGGCAGGGGATCGCTAAGCCCCAGCATTTT
CDR3 protein: CSARWQGIAKPQHF
clone size: .
D gene: .
V gene: TRBV20-1
J gene: TRBJ1-5

CDR3 DNA: TGCAGTGCTAGAGATCCCAGGGTCCATGGCTACACCTTC
CDR3 protein: CSARDPRVHGYTF
clone size: few
D gene: .
V gene: TRBV20-1
J gene: TRBJ1-2

CDR3 DNA: TGTGCCAGCAGTGAAGGCCCTATCCGCCGGAACACTGAAGCTTTCTTT
CDR3 protein: CASSEGPIRRNTEAFF
clone size: few
D gene: .
V gene: TRBV6-1
J gene: TRBJ1-1

CDR3 DNA: TGCGCCAGCAGCCAAGGAATGATAACGGGACCCTACGAGCAGTACTTC
CDR3 protein: CASSQGMITGPYEQYF
clone size: few
D gene: .
V gene: TRBV4-1
J gene: TRBJ2-7

CDR3 DNA: TGTGCCAGCAGCGTAGCGGAGGTGTCCTACGAGCAGTACTTC
CDR3 protein: CASSVAEVSYEQYF
clone size: .
D gene: .
V gene: TRBV28
J gene: TRBJ2-7

CDR3 DNA: TGTGCCAGCAGCTTATGGGGGGATCAGCCCCAGCATTTT
CDR3 protein: CASSLWGDQPQHF
clone size: many
D gene: .
V gene: TRBV11-3
J gene: TRBJ1-5

CDR3 DNA: TGCAGCGTCAAGCCCACCGGGACAGACGACTATGGCTACACCTTC
CDR3 protein: CSVKPTGTDDYGYTF
clone size: few
D gene: TRBD1
V gene: TRBV29-1
J gene: TRBJ1-2

CDR3 DNA: TGTGCCAGCAGCCAGGGACTAGCGCAGAAAGAGACCCAGTACTTC
CDR3 protein: CASSQGLAQKETQYF
clone size: few
D gene: TRBD2
V gene: TRBV6-1
J gene: TRBJ2-5